This entry lists 26 T cell receptor beta chains sequenced from one sample in a study of shared clonotypes between healthy human individuals. CD45RO-negative, CCR7-positively selected cells formed the naive CD8 fraction, excluding terminally differentiated effector memory CD45RA+ cells. Sequencing used immunoSEQ multiplex PCR; TCRdb keeps in-frame clones, though not all of them. This sample has around 2,000,000 clones, with approximately 95% found just once. Input material: naive CD8+ T cells sorted from blood. All receptors come from a man in his late teens or twenties in good health.

The chain has TRBV23-1 and TRBJ1-5; possibly TRBD1 for D (6 bases). TRBV23-1 is an open reading frame, and its role is uncertain. This CDR3 is 12 amino acids long. CDR3 sequence: CAGRGPDQPQHF. The DNA for the CDR3 is TGCGCAGGGCGGGGGCCGGATCAGCCCCAGCATTTT.

This chain connects TRBV6-5 to TRBJ2-7; 8 bases agree with TRBD1. After removal of 6 bases from V and 5 bases from J, the junction contained 9 bases not matched to a gene. This CDR3 contains 14 residues. Germline V gene lookup returns CDR1 MNHEY and CDR2 SVGAGI. This CDR3 is CASSFQGALDEQYF. DNA of the CDR3: TGTGCCAGCAGCTTCCAGGGGGCCCTAGACGAGCAGTACTTC.

In its sample, this clone was seen once. This chain joins TRBV14 and TRBJ1-5; D not certain. CDR1 and CDR2 (germline): SGHDN, FVKESK. The CDR3 runs to 18 residues. The V gene lost 1 base and the J gene lost 2 bases, with 18 bases spanning the gap. The CDR3 nucleotides are TGTGCCAGCAGCCAAGGCGGAGGGAGAAGGACGGGCAATCAGCCCCAGCATTTT. Encoded protein: CASSQGGGRRTGNQPQHF. Combining the CDR3 with reference TRBV14 and TRBJ1-5 gives the whole variable domain EAGVTQFPSHSVIEKGQTVTLRCDPISGHDNLYWYRRVMGKEIKFLLHFVKESKQDESGMPNNRFLAERTGGTYSTLKVQPAELEDSGVYFCASSQGGGRRTGNQPQHFGDGTRLSIL.

J is TRBJ1-3 and V is TRBV11-2; D might be TRBD1 (5 bases). Germline V gene sequence: CDR1 SGHAT, CDR2 FQNNGV. The V end lost 6 bases, the J end lost 4 bases, and 16 bases lay between the germline ends. The CDR3 is 15 residues long. CDR3 loop: CASRGGAGSGNTIYF. CDR3 coding DNA: TGTGCCAGCAGAGGTGGGGCAGGTTCAGGAAACACCATATATTTT.

The chain carries TRBV11-2 and TRBJ2-7; D not certain. The CDR3 loop spans 14 amino acids. From germline, CDR1 is SGHAT and CDR2 FQNNGV. With 1 base removed from V and 3 bases from J, the gap between germline ends came to 10 bases. The CDR3 spells CASSLVLGFYEQYF. CDR3 DNA: TGTGCCAGCAGCTTAGTACTGGGATTCTACGAGCAGTACTTC.

As concerns this clone: This sample also contains other DNA sequences that code for the same CDR3. The CDR3 protein is CASSPPGGGTEAFF. Written as DNA, the CDR3 is TGTGCCAGCAGCCCGCCGGGAGGAGGCACTGAAGCTTTCTTT. The rearrangement joins TRBV7-9 to TRBJ1-1; D not resolved. Germline V gives CDR1 SEHNR, CDR2 FQNEAQ (reference sequence). Trimming removed 5 bases from V and 4 bases from J, with 14 bases in between. The CDR3 spans 14 residues.

This chain joins TRBV11-2 and TRBJ2-1; 11 bases map to TRBD2. V was clipped by 3 bases and J by 0 bases; unmatched bases: 4. The germline CDR1 and CDR2 sequences are SGHAT and FQNNGV. This CDR3 is built from 17 residues. The CDR3 DNA sequence: TGTGCCAGCAGCTTCGACGGACTAGCGGGCTCCTACAATGAGCAGTTCTTC. This sequence encodes CASSFDGLAGSYNEQFF.

V gene TRBV6-1 combines with J gene TRBJ2-2; D gene ambiguous. CDR1 is MNHNS and CDR2 is SASEGT in the germline V gene. The CDR3 sequence is 14 residues long. V shed 3 bases and J shed 3 bases, with 8 bases lying between them. CDR3 region: CASSEHDYTGELFF. DNA for the CDR3: TGTGCCAGCAGTGAGCACGATTACACCGGGGAGCTGTTTTTT.

A word on this clone: Other DNA sequences within the sample encode an identical CDR3. This chain uses TRBV28 with TRBJ2-7, with D maybe TRBD1 (6 bases). V was clipped by 4 bases and J by 2 bases, with 9 bases between them. Germline-derived CDR1 and CDR2 are MDHEN and SYDVKM. CDR3 size: 13 residues. The CDR3 nucleotides are TGTGCCAGCAGTTCCGGACAGACCTACGAGCAGTACTTC. It yields the protein CASSSGQTYEQYF.

This chain connects TRBV6-1 to TRBJ1-1; D possibly corresponds to TRBD1 (6 bases). Germline loops: CDR1 MNHNS, CDR2 SASEGT. The CDR3 extends over 15 amino acids. Deletions cut 1 base from V and 4 bases from J, with 13 bases between. For the CDR3, the DNA is TGTGCCAGCAGTGAAGTAGGAGGGGGGTTCACTGAAGCTTTCTTT. Protein sequence: CASSEVGGGFTEAFF.

This chain joins TRBV11-2 and TRBJ2-7, with 11 positions matching TRBD2. The V and J ends lost 2 bases and 4 bases, in that order; junction bases with no gene match: 4. Germline V gives CDR1 SGHAT, CDR2 FQNNGV. This CDR3 region has 15 residues. The CDR3 sequence is CASSLMLAGGYEQYF. CDR3 sequence (DNA): TGTGCCAGCAGCTTAATGCTAGCGGGGGGATACGAGCAGTACTTC.

J is TRBJ1-4 and V is TRBV6-1; D uncertain. CDR1 and CDR2 from the germline V gene are MNHNS and SASEGT. The V end lost 4 bases, the J end lost 10 bases, and 4 bases lay between the germline ends. This CDR3 has 10 amino acids. CDR3 bases: TGTGCCAGCAGTGCTGGAAAACTGTTTTTT. Its translation is CASSAGKLFF.

This clone was observed a single time. This chain connects TRBV9 to TRBJ2-7, with TRBD2 matching 12 bases. V was pared by 2 bases and J by 4 bases, with 10 bases of the junction left unmatched. Per germline, CDR1 SGDLS and CDR2 YYNGEE. The CDR3 is made up of 17 amino acids. CDR3 amino acids: CASSVGIASGGAYEQYF. CDR3 nucleotides: TGTGCCAGCAGCGTCGGGATCGCTAGCGGGGGGGCGTACGAGCAGTACTTC.

In this sample, this clone turned up once. This chain connects TRBV4-1 to TRBJ2-7, with TRBD2 identical over 12 bases. In germline, CDR1 is MGHRA, CDR2 YSYEKL. Trimming at V came to 4 bases and at J to 6 bases, leaving 10 bases not matched to a gene. The CDR3 is made up of 16 amino acids. The CDR3 reads CASSPRRLAGVPEQYF. Written as DNA, the CDR3 is TGCGCCAGCAGCCCCCGTCGACTAGCGGGGGTCCCCGAGCAGTACTTC.

The rearrangement links TRBV7-8 to TRBJ2-6, with D perhaps TRBD1 (5 bases). The CDR3 runs 15 residues. The germline V gene has CDR1 SGHVS and CDR2 FQNEAQ. The V end was cut by 2 bases, the J end by 3 bases, with 8 bases between. CDR3 sequence (DNA): TGTGCCAGCAGCTTAAGCAGGGTTGGGGCCAACGTCCTGACTTTC. Translation: CASSLSRVGANVLTF.

The chain uses TRBV4-1 and TRBJ2-7; 10 bases are a match to TRBD1. The V and J ends lost 4 bases and 2 bases, in that order; junction bases with no gene match: 5. Looked up from germline, CDR1 is MGHRA and CDR2 is YSYEKL. The CDR3 runs to 15 residues. The CDR3 DNA is TGCGCCAGCAGCCTCAAGGACAGGGGGACCTACGAGCAGTACTTC. Encoded protein: CASSLKDRGTYEQYF.

This clone came up once. The same CDR3 is also encoded by other DNA sequences in this sample. The rearrangement links TRBV9 to TRBJ1-2, with D perhaps matching TRBD1 (6 bases). The V gene's germline CDR1 is SGDLS and CDR2 YYNGEE. The CDR3 is 14 residues long. Trimming left V 0 bases short and J 3 bases short, with 9 bases between. The CDR3 nucleotides read TGTGCCAGCAGCGTAGGGGACACCCACTATGGCTACACCTTC. This translates into CASSVGDTHYGYTF.

This clone showed up just once. V gene TRBV5-4 combines with J gene TRBJ1-2, with D possibly matching TRBD1 (6 bases). Looked up from germline, CDR1 is SGHNT and CDR2 is YYREEE (reference sequence). The V and J ends lost 0 bases and 3 bases respectively, with 12 bases between them. The CDR3 extends over 15 amino acids. The CDR3 region is CASSLDQGSYYGYTF. The CDR3 bases are TGTGCCAGCAGCTTGGACCAGGGGAGTTACTATGGCTACACCTTC.

The rearrangement links TRBV7-3 to TRBJ2-1; D may be TRBD1 or TRBD2 (6 bases each). Germline V gene lookup returns CDR1 SGHTA and CDR2 FQGTGA. V was clipped by 3 bases and J by 6 bases, with 15 bases between them. The CDR3 spans 15 residues. In DNA form, the CDR3 reads TGTGCCAGCAGCTTGGGGGGCGGTTTCGTCAATGAGCAGTTCTTC. It is translated as CASSLGGGFVNEQFF.

The chain recombines TRBV4-1 with TRBJ2-3; D is perhaps TRBD1 or TRBD2 (5 bases each). Germline V gives CDR1 MGHRA, CDR2 YSYEKL. CDR3 size: 15 residues. V lost 3 bases and J lost 6, with 16 bases in between. CDR3 coding DNA: TGCGCCAGCAGCCATGAGGGGCTAGTAGGCGATACGCAGTATTTT. It encodes CASSHEGLVGDTQYF.

V and J are TRBV5-1 and TRBJ2-7; D call uncertain. CDR3 length: 12 amino acids. Trimming shortened V by 2 bases and J by 4 bases, and 7 bases separated the two germline ends. CDR1 and CDR2 (germline): SGHRS, YFSETQ. CDR3 amino acids: CASSLYRYEQYF. The DNA of the CDR3 is TGCGCCAGCAGCTTATATCGGTACGAGCAGTACTTC. The full variable domain, its missing parts supplied by reference TRBV5-1 and TRBJ2-7, is KAGVTQTPRYLIKTRGQQVTLSCSPISGHRSVSWYQQTPGQGLQFLFEYFSETQRNKGNFPGRFSGRQFSNSRSEMNVSTLELGDSALYLCASSLYRYEQYFGPGTRLTVT.

The J gene is TRBJ2-7, the V gene TRBV21-1; TRBD2, the table's D call, lacks a check against the DNA. TRBV21-1 is assigned pseudogene status. The CDR3 runs 19 residues. CDR3 sequence reads: CASSKESGLAGGPAYEQYF. For the CDR3, the DNA is TGTGCCAGCAGCAAAGAATCGGGACTAGCGGGGGGGCCCGCCTACGAGCAGTACTTC.

The chain joins TRBV5-1 to TRBJ1-6; 8 nucleotides agree with TRBD1. This CDR3 has 17 amino acids. The V segment lost 0 bases and the J segment 5 bases; nucleotides outside the gene matches: 7. The germline CDR1 and CDR2 sequences are SGHRS and YFSETQ. CDR3 DNA sequence: TGCGCCAGCAGCTTGGAGGTTGTCAGGGGGCATAATTCACCCCTCCACTTT. It encodes CASSLEVVRGHNSPLHF.

Concerning this clone: The same CDR3 is also encoded by other DNA sequences in this sample. The V gene is TRBV30, the J gene TRBJ2-7; TRBD1 agrees at 7 bases. V shed 1 base and J 2 bases; nucleotides not matched to a gene: 5. This CDR3 is 14 amino acids long. Germline V gene lookup returns CDR1 GTSNPN and CDR2 SVGIG (reference sequence). In DNA, the CDR3 is TGTGCCTGGAGTGAGGGGGCAGGGACCTACGAGCAGTACTTC. It translates to CAWSEGAGTYEQYF.

With regard to this clone: Different DNA sequences within this sample yield the same CDR3. The rearrangement uses TRBV6-6 and TRBJ2-5, with D tentatively TRBD2 (6 bases). V dropped 2 bases and J dropped 2 bases, with 9 bases sitting between them. The germline V gene has CDR1 MNHNY and CDR2 SVGAGI (reference sequence). CDR3 length: 14 amino acids. The CDR3 protein is CASSYAGIQETQYF. The CDR3 nucleotides are TGTGCCAGCAGTTACGCGGGGATTCAAGAGACCCAGTACTTC.

Details on this clone: This sample includes further DNA sequences coding for the same CDR3. V gene TRBV6-1 combines with J gene TRBJ2-7; TRBD1 might be the D (5 bases). The CDR3 consists of 13 residues. The germline CDR1 and CDR2 sequences are MNHNS and SASEGT. V dropped 4 bases and J dropped 0 bases, with 7 bases sitting between them. The CDR3 region is CASSVDSSYEQYF. CDR3 in DNA: TGTGCCAGCAGTGTTGACAGCTCCTACGAGCAGTACTTC.